This is a list of T cell receptor beta chains from one sample in a study of T cell repertoires in cytomegalovirus infection. TCRdb passed the reads through MiXCR, listing each CDR3 protein once. The table includes tens of thousands of distinct CDR3 sequences, around 33% detected once. Their specific antigens are unknown. Sequencing used PBMCs, sequenced either directly or after in vitro stimulation (not recorded which). These receptors all come from a human donor in good health (CMV status not recorded). Some clones in this sample may be carry-over from other donors' samples. Each CDR3 is given with its conserved first and last residue. D genes are given only for firm matches. Not all rows give a size; the values are once, few, many and, for expanded clones, a class.

d_call	clone_size	v_call	j_call	cdr3_aa	cdr3_nt
-	-	TRBV19	TRBJ1-2	CASSIQGYYGYTF	TGTGCCAGTAGTATTCAGGGGTACTATGGCTACACCTTC
-	few	TRBV11-2	TRBJ1-6	CASSPMGTLDSPLHF	TGTGCCAGCAGCCCTATGGGGACCTTAGATTCACCCCTCCACTTT
-	-	TRBV7-9	TRBJ1-4	CASSWVDHTNEKLFF	TGTGCCAGCAGCTGGGTCGACCACACTAATGAAAAACTGTTTTTT
TRBD2	few	TRBV27	TRBJ2-7	CASSLGLALDEQYF	TGTGCCAGCAGTTTAGGACTAGCTCTGGACGAGCAGTACTTC
-	many	TRBV4-1	TRBJ1-6	CASSHPRQEVGSYNSPLHF	TGCGCCAGCAGCCACCCCAGACAGGAGGTGGGGTCCTATAATTCACCCCTCCACTTT
-	few	TRBV2	TRBJ2-3	CASSEEGSDTQYF	TGTGCCAGCAGTGAAGAGGGATCAGATACGCAGTATTTT
TRBD2	many	TRBV7-2	TRBJ2-6	CASTPEYSGSHGGANVLTF	TGTGCCAGCACCCCCGAATATAGCGGGAGCCACGGAGGGGCCAACGTCCTGACTTTC
TRBD2	many	TRBV12-3/TRBV12-4	TRBJ2-6	CASRRSPGGDGANVLTF	TGTGCCAGCAGACGGAGCCCGGGGGGAGATGGGGCCAACGTCCTGACTTTC
-	-	TRBV19	TRBJ1-1	CASRHPWGTEAFF	TGTGCCAGCAGACACCCCTGGGGAACTGAAGCTTTCTTT
TRBD2	-	TRBV7-6	TRBJ2-1	CASSLGLAGINEQFF	TGTGCCAGCAGCTTAGGACTAGCGGGGATCAATGAGCAGTTCTTC
-	-	TRBV5-5	TRBJ2-2	CASSLGVLYTGELFF	TGTGCCAGCAGCTTGGGGGTCTTGTACACCGGGGAGCTGTTTTTT
-	many	TRBV7-2	TRBJ2-3	CASSFYTTWLSLFVSTDTQYF	TGTGCCAGCAGCTTTTATACGACCTGGCTTTCCCTCTTCGTCTCTACAGATACGCAGTATTTT
-	few	TRBV4-3	TRBJ1-1	CASSQDRGGIEAFF	TGCGCCAGCAGCCAAGACCGAGGGGGGATCGAAGCTTTCTTT
-	few	TRBV20-1	TRBJ2-3	CSARQVISSDTQYF	TGCAGTGCTAGACAAGTAATCAGCTCAGATACGCAGTATTTT
-	-	TRBV6-8	TRBJ2-5	CASSSPSRQETQYF	TGTGCCAGCAGCTCCCCGTCGCGACAAGAGACCCAGTACTTC
TRBD1	few	TRBV12-3/TRBV12-4	TRBJ1-1	CASTLGQGVSEAFF	TGTGCCAGCACCCTTGGACAGGGGGTAAGTGAAGCTTTCTTT
TRBD2	-	TRBV15	TRBJ2-7	CATSRPGTSGSVYF	TGTGCCACCAGCAGACCCGGGACTAGTGGCAGCGTGTACTTC
-	few	TRBV11-2	TRBJ1-3	CASSLESAGNTIYF	TGTGCCAGCAGCTTAGAGTCCGCCGGAAACACCATATATTTT
TRBD1	-	TRBV6-1	TRBJ1-1	CASRLNRGGNTEAFF	TGTGCCAGCAGGTTGAACAGGGGCGGGAACACTGAAGCTTTCTTT
-	few	TRBV20-1	TRBJ2-1	CSARLAGRHNEQFF	TGCAGTGCTAGATTGGCGGGACGGCACAATGAGCAGTTCTTC
-	-	TRBV7-2	TRBJ2-7	CASSSFPRGSSYEQYF	TGTGCCAGCAGCTCGTTTCCCAGAGGGAGCTCCTACGAGCAGTACTTC
-	-	TRBV24-1	TRBJ1-1	CATGTEAGTEAFF	TGTGCCACCGGTACGGAGGCGGGCACTGAAGCTTTCTTT
-	many	TRBV7-8	TRBJ2-5	CASSSGPVETQYF	TGTGCCAGCAGCTCGGGACCGGTGGAGACCCAGTACTTC
-	-	TRBV12-3/TRBV12-4	TRBJ2-5	CASGAGPGETQYF	TGTGCCAGCGGGGCAGGGCCCGGGGAGACCCAGTACTTC
-	-	TRBV19	TRBJ1-4	CASSQGTSPNEKLFF	TGTGCCAGTAGCCAGGGGACCTCTCCTAATGAAAAACTGTTTTTT
TRBD2	-	TRBV11-2	TRBJ2-5	CASSSRLAEETQYF	TGTGCCAGCAGCTCGCGACTAGCGGAAGAGACCCAGTACTTC
TRBD1	-	TRBV12-3/TRBV12-4	TRBJ1-5	CASARDRNQPQHF	TGTGCCAGCGCGAGGGACAGAAATCAGCCCCAGCATTTT
-	many	TRBV7-2	TRBJ2-3	CASSITDTQYF	TGTGCCAGCAGCATAACAGATACGCAGTATTTT
TRBD1	-	TRBV28	TRBJ2-3	CASRTKTGGDTQYF	TGTGCCAGCAGAACCAAAACAGGGGGGGATACGCAGTATTTT
TRBD2	-	TRBV29-1	TRBJ2-1	CSAPKLAGGDEQFF	TGCAGCGCCCCCAAACTAGCGGGGGGCGATGAGCAGTTCTTC
-	-	TRBV5-6	TRBJ1-2	CASSLGHREGYTF	TGTGCCAGCAGCTTGGGGCACAGGGAAGGCTACACCTTC
-	-	TRBV29-1	TRBJ1-1	CSADRQGTEAFF	TGCAGCGCCGACAGACAAGGCACTGAAGCTTTCTTT
-	-	TRBV20-1	TRBJ1-4	CSASWPWGEKLFF	TGCAGTGCTAGTTGGCCGTGGGGTGAAAAACTGTTTTTT
-	few	TRBV6-6	TRBJ2-7	CASSYSLAGGTGEQYF	TGTGCCAGCAGTTACAGTCTGGCAGGAGGGACCGGCGAGCAGTACTTC
-	-	TRBV5-4	TRBJ1-5	CASSLRFRSPTNSNQPQHF	TGTGCCAGCAGCTTGCGGTTTCGAAGCCCAACAAATAGCAATCAGCCCCAGCATTTT
-	-	TRBV19	TRBJ1-5	CASSTLMTPSNQPQHF	TGTGCCAGTAGTACTCTGATGACACCGAGCAATCAGCCCCAGCATTTT
-	few	TRBV11-3	TRBJ2-3	CASSQGQSTDTQYF	TGTGCCAGCAGCCAGGGACAAAGCACAGATACGCAGTATTTT
-	-	TRBV11-2	TRBJ1-2	CASSLAGIGYTF	TGTGCCAGCAGCTTAGCAGGGATTGGCTACACCTTC
-	-	TRBV6-5	TRBJ2-5	CASSYPGVPGTQYF	TGTGCCAGCAGTTACCCCGGGGTCCCCGGGACCCAGTACTTC
-	-	TRBV4-1	TRBJ1-2	CASSQEEGKSGAANYGYTF	TGCGCCAGCAGCCAAGAAGAAGGGAAGTCAGGGGCGGCTAACTATGGCTACACCTTC
-	few	TRBV5-4	TRBJ1-3	CASSWGSSGNTIYF	TGTGCCAGCAGCTGGGGGAGCTCTGGAAACACCATATATTTT
-	few	TRBV11-2	TRBJ2-3	CASSSSPLRQDTDTQYF	TGTGCCAGCAGCTCGAGCCCCTTACGGCAAGACACAGATACGCAGTATTTT
-	-	TRBV7-2	TRBJ2-1	CASSLDGSNYNEQFF	TGTGCCAGCAGTTTGGACGGAAGCAACTACAATGAGCAGTTCTTC
-	-	TRBV7-8	TRBJ2-7	CASSPRDISNEQYF	TGTGCCAGCAGCCCCCGGGACATTTCCAACGAGCAGTACTTC
-	-	TRBV11-2	TRBJ2-5	CASSSGPLSGQETQYF	TGTGCCAGCAGCTCCGGTCCCTTGAGCGGACAAGAGACCCAGTACTTC
TRBD1	few	TRBV19	TRBJ1-6	CASSKTKPQGVRPRINSPLHF	TGTGCCAGTAGCAAAACCAAACCCCAGGGGGTTCGCCCGAGGATTAATTCACCCCTCCACTTT
-	-	TRBV24-1	TRBJ2-7	CATSDGGIGYEQYF	TGTGCCACCAGTGATGGTGGGATCGGCTACGAGCAGTACTTC